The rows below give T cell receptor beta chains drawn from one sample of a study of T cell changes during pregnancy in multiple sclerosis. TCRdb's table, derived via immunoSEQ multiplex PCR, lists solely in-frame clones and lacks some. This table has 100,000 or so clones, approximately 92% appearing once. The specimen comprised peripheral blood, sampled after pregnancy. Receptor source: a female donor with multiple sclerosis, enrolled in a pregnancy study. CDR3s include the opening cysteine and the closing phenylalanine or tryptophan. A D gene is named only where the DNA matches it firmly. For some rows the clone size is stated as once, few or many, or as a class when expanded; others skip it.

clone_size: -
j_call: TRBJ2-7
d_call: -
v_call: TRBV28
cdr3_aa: CASRGTGIYEQYF
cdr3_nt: TGTGCCAGCAGGGGGACTGGAATCTACGAGCAGTACTTC

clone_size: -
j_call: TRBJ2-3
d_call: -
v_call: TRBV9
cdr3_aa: CASSVAGVSTDTQYF
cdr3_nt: TGTGCCAGCAGCGTAGCGGGGGTTAGCACAGATACGCAGTATTTT

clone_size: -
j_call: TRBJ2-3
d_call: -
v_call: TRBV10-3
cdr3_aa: CAISGTDTQYF
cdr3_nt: TGTGCCATCTCCGGCACAGATACGCAGTATTTT

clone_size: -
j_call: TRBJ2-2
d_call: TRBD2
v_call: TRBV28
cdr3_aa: CAVLGLAGGRTGELFF
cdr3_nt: TGTGCCGTCTTGGGACTAGCGGGAGGGCGGACCGGGGAGCTGTTTTTT

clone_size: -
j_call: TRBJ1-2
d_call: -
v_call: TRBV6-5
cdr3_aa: CASIDPGGRGYTF
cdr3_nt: TGTGCCAGCATTGATCCGGGAGGCAGGGGCTACACCTTC

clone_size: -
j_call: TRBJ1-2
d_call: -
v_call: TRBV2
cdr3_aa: CASSEARAGGYTF
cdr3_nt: TGTGCCAGCAGTGAAGCCAGGGCTGGAGGCTACACCTTC

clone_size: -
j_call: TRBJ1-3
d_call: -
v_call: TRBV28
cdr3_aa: CASSLWGRGGNTIYF
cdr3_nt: TGTGCCAGCAGTTTATGGGGTCGGGGTGGAAACACCATATATTTT

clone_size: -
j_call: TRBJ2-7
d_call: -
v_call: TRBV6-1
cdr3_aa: CASIETGTYEQYF
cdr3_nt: TGTGCCAGCATAGAAACAGGGACCTACGAGCAGTACTTC

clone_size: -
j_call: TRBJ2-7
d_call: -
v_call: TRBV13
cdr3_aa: CASTPRENPEQYF
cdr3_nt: TGTGCCAGCACCCCAAGGGAGAACCCCGAGCAGTACTTC

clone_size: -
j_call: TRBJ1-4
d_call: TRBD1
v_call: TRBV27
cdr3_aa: CASSFAGGNEKLFF
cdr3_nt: TGTGCCAGCAGTTTTGCAGGGGGCAACGAAAAACTGTTTTTT

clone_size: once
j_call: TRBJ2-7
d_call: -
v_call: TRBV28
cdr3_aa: CASSLLDGGSQEQYF
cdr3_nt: TGTGCCAGCAGTTTATTAGATGGGGGGTCGCAAGAGCAGTACTTC

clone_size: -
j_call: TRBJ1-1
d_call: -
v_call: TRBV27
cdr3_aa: CASSWVGSTEAFF
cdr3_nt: TGTGCCAGCAGTTGGGTGGGCTCCACTGAAGCTTTCTTT

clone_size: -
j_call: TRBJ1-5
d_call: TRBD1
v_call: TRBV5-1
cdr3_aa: CASSLEAGGNQPQHF
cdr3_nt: TGCGCCAGCAGCTTGGAGGCAGGGGGGAATCAGCCCCAGCATTTT

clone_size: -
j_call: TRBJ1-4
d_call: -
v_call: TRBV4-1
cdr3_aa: CASSPAAENEKLFF
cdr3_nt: TGCGCCAGCAGCCCAGCGGCGGAAAATGAAAAACTGTTTTTT

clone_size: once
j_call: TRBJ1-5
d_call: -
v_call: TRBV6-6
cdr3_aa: CASSYSIRGDQPQHF
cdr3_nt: TGTGCCAGCAGTTACTCGATCAGGGGCGATCAGCCCCAGCATTTT

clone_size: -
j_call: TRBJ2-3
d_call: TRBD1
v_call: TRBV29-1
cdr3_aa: CSVTIQDRVGDTQYF
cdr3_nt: TGCAGCGTCACTATACAGGACAGGGTGGGAGATACGCAGTATTTT

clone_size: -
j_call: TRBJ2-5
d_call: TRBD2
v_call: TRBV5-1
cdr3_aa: CASSLDGTRVRETQYF
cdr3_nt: TGCGCCAGCAGCTTGGATGGGACTAGGGTTAGAGAGACCCAGTACTTC